This T cell receptor beta chain was obtained from a study of cytomegalovirus exposure and HLA in healthy donors. The primer mix had 60 Vbeta and 13 Jbeta primers. TCRdb's table, derived via immunoSEQ multiplex PCR, lists solely in-frame clones and lacks some. The sample lists more than 150,000 clones; 81% were seen once. Concerning this clone itself: Its antigen remains unknown.

Regarding the study as a whole: In most subjects, TCR beta sequences reportedly gave accurate predictions of HLA-A and HLA-B alleles. There were a few CMV-associated chains whose specificity for CMV antigens was confirmed in vitro. Many donors shared some public TCRs, even though most TCR sequences were rare. Researchers reported in a later analysis that a missense DCLRE1C variant was tied to TCR beta V- and J-gene trimming.

After removal of 4 bases from V and 5 bases from J, the junction contained 12 bases not matched to a gene. This CDR3 is built from 16 residues. Germline V CDR1 and CDR2: SGHDN, FVKESK. J is TRBJ2-5 and V is TRBV14, with 8 bases aligning to TRBD2. Sequences were obtained from PBMCs. The receptor was derived from a man between 50 and 59 years old in good health and CMV-seronegative. This CDR3 is CASSPSSGYGGETQYF. DNA of the CDR3: TGTGCCAGCAGCCCGTCTAGCGGGTACGGTGGTGAGACCCAGTACTTC.